The T cell receptor beta chain under discussion was sequenced for a study of neurological immune-mediated disorders. Whole-study results and caveats: The greatest degree of TCR clonal expansion was observed in HTLV-1-associated myelopathy, with the lowest in multiple sclerosis, below that of healthy controls. Subjects shared no identical expanded-clone CDR3 amino acid sequences, suggesting private TCR-beta repertoires in all groups.

Over 160 million TCR-beta sequences from 15-18 subjects were obtained in each sequencing run. TCRdb called the 5' RACE reads again in MiXCR, with one record for every CDR3 protein. The data contain some 5,000 distinct CDR3 sequences, less than 25% of them singletons. The CDR3 contains 14 residues. Looked up from germline, CDR1 is SGHTA and CDR2 is FQGNSA. V lost 5 bases, J lost 5 bases, and 10 bases lay in between. Comment on this clonotype: Its antigen is undetermined.

The sequencing sample was made of CD8+ T cells from blood. The chain carries TRBV7-2 and TRBJ1-6; possibly TRBD1 for D (5 bases). This clonotype was obtained from a woman in her fifties or sixties with HTLV-1-associated myelopathy (HAM/TSP). The CDR3 sequence: CASSPTGHNSPLHF. The DNA for the CDR3 is TGTGCCAGCAGCCCAACGGGGCATAATTCACCCCTCCACTTT.